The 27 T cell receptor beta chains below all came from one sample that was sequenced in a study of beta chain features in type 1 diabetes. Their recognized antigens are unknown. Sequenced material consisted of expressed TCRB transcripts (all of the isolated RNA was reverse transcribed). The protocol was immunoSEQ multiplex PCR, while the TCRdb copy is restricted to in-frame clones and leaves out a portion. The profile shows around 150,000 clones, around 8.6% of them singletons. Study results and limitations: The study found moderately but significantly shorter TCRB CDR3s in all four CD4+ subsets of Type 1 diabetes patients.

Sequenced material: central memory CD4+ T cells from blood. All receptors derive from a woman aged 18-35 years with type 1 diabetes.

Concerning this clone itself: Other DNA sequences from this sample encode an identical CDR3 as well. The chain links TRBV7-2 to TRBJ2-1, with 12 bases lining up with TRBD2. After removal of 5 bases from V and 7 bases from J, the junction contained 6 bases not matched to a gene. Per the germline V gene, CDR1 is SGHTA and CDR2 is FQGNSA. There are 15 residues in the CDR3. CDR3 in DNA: TGTGCCAGCAGCCCTCGGCTAGCGGGGGGGAATGAGCAGTTCTTC. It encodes CASSPRLAGGNEQFF. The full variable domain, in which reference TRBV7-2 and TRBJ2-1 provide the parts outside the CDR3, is GAGVSQSPSNKVTEKGKDVELRCDPISGHTALYWYRQSLGQGLEFLIYFQGNSAPDKSGLPSDRFSAERTGGSVSTLTIQRTQQEDSAVYLCASSPRLAGGNEQFFGPGTRLTVL.

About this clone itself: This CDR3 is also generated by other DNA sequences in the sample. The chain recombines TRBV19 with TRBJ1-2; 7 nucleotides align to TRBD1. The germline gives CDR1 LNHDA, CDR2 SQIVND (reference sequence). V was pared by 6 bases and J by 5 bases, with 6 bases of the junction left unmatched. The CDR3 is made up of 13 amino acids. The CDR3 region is CASSGQEEYGYTF. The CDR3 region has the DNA TGTGCCAGTAGCGGACAGGAAGAATATGGCTACACCTTC.

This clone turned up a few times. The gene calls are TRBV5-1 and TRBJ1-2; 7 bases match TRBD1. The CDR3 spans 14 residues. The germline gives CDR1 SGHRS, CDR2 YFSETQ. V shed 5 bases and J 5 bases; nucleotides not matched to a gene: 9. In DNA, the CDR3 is TGCGCCAGCAGTCCGGGACAGAATCCTTATGGCTACACCTTC. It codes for CASSPGQNPYGYTF.

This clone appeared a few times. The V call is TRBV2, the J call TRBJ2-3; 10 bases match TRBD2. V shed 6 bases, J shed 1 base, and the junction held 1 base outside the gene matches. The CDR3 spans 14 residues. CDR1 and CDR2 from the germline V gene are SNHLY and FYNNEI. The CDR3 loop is CASSGLAGTDTQYF. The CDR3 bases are TGTGCCAGCAGCGGACTAGCGGGCACAGATACGCAGTATTTT.

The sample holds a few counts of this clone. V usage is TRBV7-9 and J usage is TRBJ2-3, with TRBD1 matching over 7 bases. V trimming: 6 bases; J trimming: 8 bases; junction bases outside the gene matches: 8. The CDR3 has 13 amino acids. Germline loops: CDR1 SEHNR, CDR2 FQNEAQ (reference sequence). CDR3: CASRLDRVGTQYF. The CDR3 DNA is TGTGCCAGCAGACTCGACAGGGTCGGTACGCAGTATTTT.

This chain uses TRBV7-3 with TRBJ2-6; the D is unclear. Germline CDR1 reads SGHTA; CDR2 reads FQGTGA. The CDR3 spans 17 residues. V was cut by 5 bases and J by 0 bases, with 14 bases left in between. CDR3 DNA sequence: TGTGCCAGCAGCGCCCCCCAAGCGTACTCTGGGGCCAACGTCCTGACTTTC. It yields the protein CASSAPQAYSGANVLTF.

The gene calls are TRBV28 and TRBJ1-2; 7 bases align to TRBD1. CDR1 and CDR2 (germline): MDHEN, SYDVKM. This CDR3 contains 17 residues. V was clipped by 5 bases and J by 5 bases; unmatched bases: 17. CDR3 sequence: CASSTHPTGRRGYGYTF. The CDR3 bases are TGTGCCAGCAGTACTCACCCGACAGGGCGGCGCGGATATGGCTACACCTTC.

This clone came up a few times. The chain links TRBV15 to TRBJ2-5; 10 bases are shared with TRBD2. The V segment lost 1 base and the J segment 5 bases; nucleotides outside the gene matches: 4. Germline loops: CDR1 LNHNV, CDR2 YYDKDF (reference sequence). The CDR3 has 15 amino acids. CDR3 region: CATSRGLAGGETQYF. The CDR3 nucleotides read TGTGCCACCAGCAGAGGACTAGCGGGTGGGGAGACCCAGTACTTC.

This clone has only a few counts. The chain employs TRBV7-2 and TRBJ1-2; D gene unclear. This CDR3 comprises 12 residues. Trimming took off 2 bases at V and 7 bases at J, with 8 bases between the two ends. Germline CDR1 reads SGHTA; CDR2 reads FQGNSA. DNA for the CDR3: TGTGCCAGCAGCTTACGGAGTACTGGCTACACCTTC. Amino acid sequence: CASSLRSTGYTF.

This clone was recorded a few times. For the CDR3, the DNA is TGTGCCAGCAGTTACCTAACAGGGGAGCCCCAGCATTTT. Protein: CASSYLTGEPQHF. The chain is built from TRBV6-5 and TRBJ1-5; 7 bases line up with TRBD1. The V segment lost 2 bases and the J segment 8 bases; nucleotides outside the gene matches: 3. The CDR3 is 13 amino acids. Per germline, CDR1 MNHEY and CDR2 SVGAGI.

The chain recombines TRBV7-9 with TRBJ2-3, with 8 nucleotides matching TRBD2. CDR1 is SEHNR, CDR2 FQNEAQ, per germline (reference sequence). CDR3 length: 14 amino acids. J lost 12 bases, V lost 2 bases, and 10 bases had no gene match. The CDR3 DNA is TGTGCCAGCAGCTTATCAGTGGGACTAGAACGCCAGTATTTT. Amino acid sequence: CASSLSVGLERQYF.

CDR3 sequence reads: CASSPTGLAGGETQYF. The CDR3 DNA sequence: TGTGCCAGCAGCCCGACGGGGCTAGCCGGGGGAGAGACCCAGTACTTC. J is TRBJ2-5 and V is TRBV13, with D tentatively TRBD2 (6 bases). The CDR3 consists of 16 residues. V shed 5 bases and J shed 4 bases, with 20 bases lying between them. Germline CDR1 and CDR2: PRHDT and FYEKMQ (reference sequence).

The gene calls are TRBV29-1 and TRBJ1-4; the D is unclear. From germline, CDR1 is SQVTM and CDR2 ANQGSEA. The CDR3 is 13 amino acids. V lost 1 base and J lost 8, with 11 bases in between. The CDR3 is CSVEVSMREKLFF. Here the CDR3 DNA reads TGCAGCGTTGAAGTCAGTATGAGGGAAAAACTGTTTTTT.

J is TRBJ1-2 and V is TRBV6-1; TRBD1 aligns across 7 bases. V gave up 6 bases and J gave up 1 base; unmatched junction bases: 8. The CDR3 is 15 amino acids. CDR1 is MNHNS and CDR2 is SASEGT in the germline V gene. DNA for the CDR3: TGTGCCAGCAGAGCCGGGACAGTGAATAACTATGGCTACACCTTC. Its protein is CASRAGTVNNYGYTF.

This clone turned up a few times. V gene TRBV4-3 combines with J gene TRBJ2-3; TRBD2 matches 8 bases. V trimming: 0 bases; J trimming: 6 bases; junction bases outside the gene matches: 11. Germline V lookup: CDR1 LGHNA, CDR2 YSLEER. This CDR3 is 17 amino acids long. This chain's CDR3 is CASSQDLAGTLRDTQYF. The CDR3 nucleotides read TGCGCCAGCAGCCAAGATTTAGCGGGGACCCTCAGGGATACGCAGTATTTT.

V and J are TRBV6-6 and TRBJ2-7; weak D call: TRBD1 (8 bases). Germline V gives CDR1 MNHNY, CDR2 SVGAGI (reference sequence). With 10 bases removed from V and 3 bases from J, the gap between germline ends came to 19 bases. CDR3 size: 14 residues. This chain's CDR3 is CATGEGQAFYEQYF. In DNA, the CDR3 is TGTGCCACCGGGGAGGGACAGGCTTTCTACGAGCAGTACTTC.

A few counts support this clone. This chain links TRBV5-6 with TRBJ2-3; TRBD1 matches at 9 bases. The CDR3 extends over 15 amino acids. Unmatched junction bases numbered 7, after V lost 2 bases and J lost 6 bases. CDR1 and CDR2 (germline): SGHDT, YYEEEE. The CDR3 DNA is TGTGCCAGCAGCTTAGGGACAGGGTATAAGGATACGCAGTATTTT. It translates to CASSLGTGYKDTQYF.

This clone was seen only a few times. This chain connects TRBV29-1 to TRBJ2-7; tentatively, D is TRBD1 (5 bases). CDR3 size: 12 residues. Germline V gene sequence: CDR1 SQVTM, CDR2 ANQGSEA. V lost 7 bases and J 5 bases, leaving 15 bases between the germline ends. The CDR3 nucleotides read TGCAGCGCCGCCGCAGGGCAGGACGAGCAGTACTTC. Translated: CSAAAGQDEQYF.

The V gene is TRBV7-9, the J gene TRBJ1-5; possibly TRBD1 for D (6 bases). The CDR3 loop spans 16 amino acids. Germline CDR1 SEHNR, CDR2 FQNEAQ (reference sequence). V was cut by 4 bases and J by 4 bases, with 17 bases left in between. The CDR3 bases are TGTGCCAGCAGCTCCCAGGGGTCCTTGTCTAATCAGCCCCAGCATTTT. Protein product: CASSSQGSLSNQPQHF.

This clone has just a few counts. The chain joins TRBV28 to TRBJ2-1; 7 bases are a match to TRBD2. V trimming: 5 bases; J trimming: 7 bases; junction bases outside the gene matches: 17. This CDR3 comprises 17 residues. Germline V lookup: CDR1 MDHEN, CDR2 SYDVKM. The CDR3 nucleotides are TGTGCCAGCAGTCCCCGGGACGGGAGGCCCTCGGGGAATGAGCAGTTCTTC. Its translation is CASSPRDGRPSGNEQFF. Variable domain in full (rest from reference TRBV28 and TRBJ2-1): DVKVTQSSRYLVKRTGEKVFLECVQDMDHENMFWYRQDPGLGLRLIYFSYDVKMKEKGDIPEGYSVSREKKERFSLILESASTNQTSMYLCASSPRDGRPSGNEQFFGPGTRLTVL.

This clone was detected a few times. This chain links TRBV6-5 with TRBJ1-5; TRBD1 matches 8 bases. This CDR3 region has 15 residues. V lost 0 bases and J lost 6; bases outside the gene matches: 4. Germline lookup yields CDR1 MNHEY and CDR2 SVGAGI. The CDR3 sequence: CASSYSTGDGQPQHF. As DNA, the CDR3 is TGTGCCAGCAGTTACTCGACAGGGGATGGTCAGCCCCAGCATTTT.

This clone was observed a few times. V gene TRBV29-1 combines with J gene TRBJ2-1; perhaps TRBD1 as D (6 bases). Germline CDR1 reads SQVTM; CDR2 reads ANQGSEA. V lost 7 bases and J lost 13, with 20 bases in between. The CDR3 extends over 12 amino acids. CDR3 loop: CSGVQGPSGQFF. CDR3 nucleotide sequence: TGCAGCGGGGTACAGGGACCGTCCGGTCAGTTCTTC.

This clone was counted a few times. The CDR3 spells CASRPTSGQETQYF. The CDR3 nucleotides read TGCGCCAGCAGGCCTACTAGCGGACAAGAGACCCAGTACTTC. The chain joins TRBV5-1 to TRBJ2-5; 8 bases align to TRBD2. Germline loops: CDR1 SGHRS, CDR2 YFSETQ. V was pared by 5 bases and J by 2 bases, with 5 bases of the junction left unmatched. The CDR3 is 14 amino acids.

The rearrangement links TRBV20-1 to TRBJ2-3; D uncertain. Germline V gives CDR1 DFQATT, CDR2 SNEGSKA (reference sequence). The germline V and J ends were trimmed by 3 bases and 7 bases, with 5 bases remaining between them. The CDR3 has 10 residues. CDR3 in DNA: TGCAGTGCTAGGTCTAATACGCAGTATTTT. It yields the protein CSARSNTQYF.

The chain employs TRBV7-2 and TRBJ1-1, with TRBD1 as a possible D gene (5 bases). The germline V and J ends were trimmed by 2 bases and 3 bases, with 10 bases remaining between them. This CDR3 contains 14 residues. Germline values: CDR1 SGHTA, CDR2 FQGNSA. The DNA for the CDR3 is TGTGCCAGCAGCTTAATCTGGGGGGACACTGAAGCTTTCTTT. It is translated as CASSLIWGDTEAFF.

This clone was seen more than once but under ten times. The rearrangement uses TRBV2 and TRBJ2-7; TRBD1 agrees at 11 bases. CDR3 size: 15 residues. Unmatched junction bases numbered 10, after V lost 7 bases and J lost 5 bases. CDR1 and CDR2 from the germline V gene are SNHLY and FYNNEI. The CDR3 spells CASNPRTGGRNEQYF. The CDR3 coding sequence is TGTGCCAGCAACCCCCGGACAGGGGGCAGGAACGAGCAGTACTTC.

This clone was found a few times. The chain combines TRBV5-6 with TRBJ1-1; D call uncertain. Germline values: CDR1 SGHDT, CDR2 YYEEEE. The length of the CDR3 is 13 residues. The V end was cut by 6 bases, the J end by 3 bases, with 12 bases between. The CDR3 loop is CASTGSRHTEAFF. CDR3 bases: TGTGCCAGCACCGGCTCCAGGCACACTGAAGCTTTCTTT.